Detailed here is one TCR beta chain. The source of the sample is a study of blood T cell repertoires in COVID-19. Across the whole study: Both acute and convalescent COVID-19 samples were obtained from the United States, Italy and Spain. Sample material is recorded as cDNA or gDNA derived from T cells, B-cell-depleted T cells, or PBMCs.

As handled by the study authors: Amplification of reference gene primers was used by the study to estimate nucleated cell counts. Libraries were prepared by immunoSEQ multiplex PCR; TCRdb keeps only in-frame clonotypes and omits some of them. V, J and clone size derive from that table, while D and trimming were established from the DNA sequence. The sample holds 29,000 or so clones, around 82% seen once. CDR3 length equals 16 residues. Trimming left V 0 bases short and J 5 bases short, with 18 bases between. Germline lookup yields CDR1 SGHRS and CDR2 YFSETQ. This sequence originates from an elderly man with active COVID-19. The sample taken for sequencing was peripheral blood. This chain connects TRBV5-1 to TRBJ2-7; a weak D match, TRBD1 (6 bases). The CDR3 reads CASSLAPGPGGDEQYF. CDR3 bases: TGCGCCAGCAGCTTGGCTCCCGGGCCTGGGGGCGACGAGCAGTACTTC.